Here is one T cell receptor (beta chain) with its context. Antigen unknown. Germline V CDR1 and CDR2: SGDLS, YYNGEE. This CDR3 is built from 14 residues. Trimming took 5 bases from V and 4 from J; bases not matched to a gene: 6. The source of the sample is a study of shared clonotypes between healthy human individuals. Whole-study context: The people who gave samples were two women and three men aged 18 to 49. Findings and caveats of the study: Sequencing depth was expected to affect clonotype sharing among donors.

Repertoires were generated with immunoSEQ multiplex PCR, while TCRdb's copy carries only in-frame clones and drops some. Here the sample spans approximately 440,000 clones, roughly three quarters being singletons. The clonotype comes from a middle-aged woman in good health. Some clones in this sample may be carry-over from other donors' samples. Sequenced input: PBMCs. The rearrangement joins TRBV9 to TRBJ2-1; 7 bases agree with TRBD2. DNA for the CDR3: TGTGCCAGCAGTCAGGGACTACAATACAATGAGCAGTTCTTC. Amino acid sequence: CASSQGLQYNEQFF.